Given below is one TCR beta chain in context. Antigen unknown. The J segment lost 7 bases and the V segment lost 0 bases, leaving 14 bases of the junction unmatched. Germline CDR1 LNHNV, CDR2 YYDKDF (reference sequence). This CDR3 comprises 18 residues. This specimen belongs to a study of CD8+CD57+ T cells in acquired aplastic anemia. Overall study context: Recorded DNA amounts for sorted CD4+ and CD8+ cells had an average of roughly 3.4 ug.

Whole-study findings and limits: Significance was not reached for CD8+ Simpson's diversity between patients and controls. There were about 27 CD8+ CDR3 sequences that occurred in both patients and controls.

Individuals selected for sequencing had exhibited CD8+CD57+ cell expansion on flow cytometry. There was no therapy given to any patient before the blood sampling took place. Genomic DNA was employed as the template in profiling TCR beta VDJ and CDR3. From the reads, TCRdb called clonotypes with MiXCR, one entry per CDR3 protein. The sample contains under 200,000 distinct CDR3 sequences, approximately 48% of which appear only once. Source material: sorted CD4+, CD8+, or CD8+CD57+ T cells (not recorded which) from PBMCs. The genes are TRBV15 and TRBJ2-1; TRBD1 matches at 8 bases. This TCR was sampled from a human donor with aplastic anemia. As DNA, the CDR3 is TGTGCCACCAGCAGAGATTTTATGGGACAGGACGTTGAGAATGAGCAGTTCTTC. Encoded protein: CATSRDFMGQDVENEQFF.